This passage covers 22 T cell receptor beta chains from one sample sequenced in a study of T cell repertoires in cytomegalovirus infection. For these receptors, no antigen is known. TCRdb used MiXCR to reprocess the reads, holding one entry per CDR3 protein. The sample holds tens of thousands of distinct CDR3 sequences, about a fifth seen once. Sequencing was performed on CD8+ T cells from cultured PBMCs, taken from culture after CMV antigen stimulation. These receptors were taken from a human donor in good health (CMV status not recorded). Some clones in this sample may be carry-over from other donors' samples.

The gene calls are TRBV7-2 and TRBJ2-7; tentatively, D is TRBD1 or TRBD2 (5 bases each). The CDR3 runs 14 residues. The V end lost 1 base, the J end lost 0 bases, and 7 bases lay between the germline ends. The V gene's germline CDR1 is SGHTA and CDR2 FQGNSA. CDR3 nucleotide sequence: TGTGCCAGCAGCTTAGGGGGGTACTCCTACGAGCAGTACTTC. Protein: CASSLGGYSYEQYF.

This chain connects TRBV4-3 to TRBJ2-5, with 7 bases aligning to TRBD2. This CDR3 region has 17 residues. Germline V lookup: CDR1 LGHNA, CDR2 YSLEER. J was trimmed by 4 bases and V by 0 bases; bases with no gene match: 11. Here the CDR3 DNA reads TGCGCCAGCAGCCAAGATTCCGGGATCGGGGGGATAGAGACCCAGTACTTC. It is translated as CASSQDSGIGGIETQYF.

This clonotype was observed many times. This chain uses TRBV7-6 with TRBJ1-5; D is unclear. CDR3 size: 13 residues. With 1 base removed from V and 4 bases from J, the gap between germline ends came to 5 bases. Germline loops: CDR1 SGHVS, CDR2 FNYEAQ. CDR3 DNA: TGTGCCAGCAGCTTAGGGGCAAATCAGCCCCAGCATTTT. It translates to CASSLGANQPQHF.

This rearrangement joins TRBV4-1 to TRBJ1-1; D gene unclear. Between the trimmed V and J ends, which lost 1 base and 1 base, there was a span of 10 bases. The germline V gene has CDR1 MGHRA and CDR2 YSYEKL. The CDR3 totals 15 residues. The CDR3 reads CASSQVGSGNTEAFF. The CDR3 DNA sequence: TGCGCCAGCAGCCAAGTTGGATCCGGGAACACTGAAGCTTTCTTT.

CDR3 nucleotide sequence: TGTGCCAGCAGCTTGGCTGGGGGACTAGCGGGGCTCTACAATGAGCAGTTCTTC. Protein sequence: CASSLAGGLAGLYNEQFF. V gene TRBV5-4 combines with J gene TRBJ2-1, with 13 bases aligning to TRBD2. Germline-derived CDR1 and CDR2 are SGHNT and YYREEE (reference sequence). This CDR3 spans 18 amino acids. V was pared by 0 bases and J by 3 bases, with 6 bases of the junction left unmatched. Using reference TRBV5-4 and TRBJ2-1 for the parts outside the CDR3, the full variable domain is ETGVTQSPTHLIKTRGQQVTLRCSSQSGHNTVSWYQQALGQGPQFIFQYYREEENGRGNFPPRFSGLQFPNYSSELNVNALELDDSALYLCASSLAGGLAGLYNEQFFGPGTRLTVL.

This clonotype was detected only a few times. V is TRBV19 and J is TRBJ1-5; possible D gene TRBD1, 6 bases. The CDR3 runs 14 residues. The germline V gene has CDR1 LNHDA and CDR2 SQIVND (reference sequence). Trimming left V 1 base short and J 9 bases short, with 13 bases between. DNA for the CDR3: TGTGCCAGTAGTATAGGGGGGGCGAACCCGCCCCAGCATTTT. As protein: CASSIGGANPPQHF.

V is TRBV7-2 and J is TRBJ2-3; D is unclear. V gave up 3 bases and J gave up 0 bases, with 7 bases separating them. This CDR3 has 14 residues. In germline, CDR1 is SGHTA, CDR2 FQGNSA. The CDR3 spells CASSFGVSTDTQYF. CDR3 coding DNA: TGTGCCAGCAGCTTTGGGGTGAGCACAGATACGCAGTATTTT.

This clonotype has a count of ten or more. V is TRBV20-1 and J is TRBJ2-5, with D maybe TRBD1 (5 bases). There are 15 residues in the CDR3. V was shortened by 4 bases and J by 1 base, with 16 bases between the two germline ends. From germline, CDR1 is DFQATT and CDR2 SNEGSKA (reference sequence). In nucleotides, the CDR3 is TGCAGTGCTACACCCCTGGACACTTTCCAAGAGACCCAGTACTTC. Translating it yields CSATPLDTFQETQYF.

This clonotype was recorded at least ten times. The chain carries TRBV27 and TRBJ2-3; D might be TRBD2 (6 bases). The CDR3 runs 17 residues. Trimming shortened V by 7 bases and J by 3 bases, and 23 bases separated the two germline ends. Germline loops: CDR1 MNHEY, CDR2 SMNVEV (reference sequence). The CDR3 bases are TGTGCCAGCACCCTAAACCTCTTAGCGGCACTTACAGATACGCAGTATTTT. This codes for CASTLNLLAALTDTQYF.

There are a few counts of this clonotype. This clone may be a read error of a much larger clone one base away. The V gene is TRBV7-2, the J gene TRBJ2-7; 8 bases are shared with TRBD2. The CDR3 has 14 residues. Germline CDR1 and CDR2: SGHTA and FQGNSA. In DNA form, the CDR3 reads TGTGCCAGCAGCCTCAGCGGGGGTCAGTACGAGAAGTACTTC. This translates into CASSLSGGQYEKYF.

This clonotype appeared many times. This chain joins TRBV6-2 or TRBV6-3 and TRBJ2-1; the D gene is possibly TRBD2 (6 bases). Trimming cost V 3 bases and J 4 bases, with 10 bases left between them. The CDR3 contains 14 residues. Germline V gene data show CDR1 as MNHEY and CDR2 as SVGEGT. The CDR3 reads CASSYRRGYNEQFF. The DNA of the CDR3 is TGTGCCAGCAGTTATCGGCGGGGATACAATGAGCAGTTCTTC.

J is TRBJ2-2 and V is TRBV7-6, with D possibly called TRBD1 or TRBD2 (5 bases each). V was trimmed by 5 bases and J by 6 bases, leaving 16 bases between them. The germline CDR1 and CDR2 sequences are SGHVS and FNYEAQ. The CDR3 totals 15 residues. The CDR3 region is CASSDGTTSAGELFF. CDR3 nucleotide sequence: TGTGCCAGCAGCGACGGGACGACCTCGGCCGGGGAGCTGTTTTTT.

The chain employs TRBV7-2 and TRBJ2-1; 13 nucleotides agree with TRBD2. After removal of 5 bases from V and 8 bases from J, the junction contained 6 bases not matched to a gene. CDR3 length: 15 residues. CDR1 SGHTA and CDR2 FQGNSA come from the germline V gene. The chain's CDR3 is CASSPLAGGPDEQFF. The CDR3 region has the DNA TGTGCCAGCAGCCCACTAGCGGGAGGGCCAGATGAGCAGTTCTTC.

This clonotype has more than one count but fewer than ten. The V and J genes are TRBV19 and TRBJ1-5; D remains unclear. In germline, CDR1 is LNHDA, CDR2 SQIVND (reference sequence). The CDR3 is 13 amino acids. Trimming shortened V by 7 bases and J by 9 bases, and 16 bases separated the two germline ends. Here the CDR3 reads CASNPSPGAPQHF. CDR3 bases: TGTGCCAGTAACCCGTCCCCGGGAGCGCCCCAGCATTTT.

This clonotype has only a few counts. This chain links TRBV12-3 or TRBV12-4 with TRBJ2-1; no definite D call. This CDR3 has 14 residues. V lost 6 bases and J 0 bases, leaving 9 bases between the germline ends. The DNA for the CDR3 is TGTGCCAGCAGATCGAAGGGCTCCTACAATGAGCAGTTCTTC. As protein: CASRSKGSYNEQFF.

This clonotype turned up a few times. V is TRBV19 and J is TRBJ2-7, with D possibly being TRBD1 or TRBD2 (6 bases each). V was trimmed by 2 bases and J by 5 bases, leaving 16 bases between them. The germline gives CDR1 LNHDA, CDR2 SQIVND (reference sequence). The CDR3 spans 15 residues. CDR3 amino acids: CASSISEGEVHEQYF. In DNA, the CDR3 is TGTGCCAGTAGTATATCAGAGGGGGAGGTCCACGAGCAGTACTTC.

This clonotype was seen ten or more times. The chain recombines TRBV7-9 with TRBJ2-3; unclear D gene. Germline V lookup: CDR1 SEHNR, CDR2 FQNEAQ (reference sequence). Trimming removed 1 base from V and 2 bases from J, with 16 bases in between. The CDR3 has 17 amino acids. The CDR3 nucleotides are TGTGCCAGCAGCTTAGTAGCTGCGTACGAACCCACAGATACGCAGTATTTT. It codes for CASSLVAAYEPTDTQYF.

Only a few counts were recorded for this clonotype. The chain has TRBV29-1 and TRBJ1-1, with unresolved D. The V end lost 4 bases, the J end lost 1 base, and 10 bases lay between the germline ends. This CDR3 is built from 13 residues. Germline loops: CDR1 SQVTM, CDR2 ANQGSEA. The CDR3 spells CSVAAVGNTEAFF. The DNA of the CDR3 is TGCAGCGTTGCCGCTGTTGGGAACACTGAAGCTTTCTTT.

In this sample, this clonotype turned up a few times. This chain uses TRBV7-2 with TRBJ1-2, with D perhaps matching TRBD1 (6 bases). CDR3 length: 12 amino acids. CDR1 and CDR2 from the germline V gene are SGHTA and FQGNSA. Trimming stripped 6 bases from V and 3 bases from J, with 8 bases between. The CDR3 loop reads CASRQGHYGYTF. The CDR3 DNA follows: TGTGCCAGCAGACAGGGTCACTATGGCTACACCTTC.

In this sample, this clonotype turned up a few times. The CDR3 here is CASMGVYEQYF. The CDR3 DNA reads TGTGCCAGCATGGGGGTCTACGAGCAGTACTTC. The chain carries TRBV28 and TRBJ2-7, with D perhaps being TRBD1 or TRBD2 (5 bases each). Germline V gene data show CDR1 as MDHEN and CDR2 as SYDVKM. The CDR3 runs to 11 residues. Trimming removed 7 bases from V and 3 bases from J, with 7 bases in between. The full variable domain, its missing parts supplied by reference TRBV28 and TRBJ2-7, is DVKVTQSSRYLVKRTGEKVFLECVQDMDHENMFWYRQDPGLGLRLIYFSYDVKMKEKGDIPEGYSVSREKKERFSLILESASTNQTSMYLCASMGVYEQYFGPGTRLTVT.

The chain uses TRBV4-1 and TRBJ1-2; possible D gene TRBD1, 5 bases. The CDR3 has 16 residues. Germline CDR1 and CDR2: MGHRA and YSYEKL. V dropped 3 bases and J dropped 5 bases, with 19 bases sitting between them. CDR3 in amino acids: CASSHPGTVGPYGYTF. CDR3 nucleotide sequence: TGCGCCAGCAGCCACCCCGGGACCGTGGGACCTTATGGCTACACCTTC.

Only a few counts were recorded for this clonotype. The V gene is TRBV7-9, the J gene TRBJ2-7; TRBD1 matches at 10 bases. V dropped 5 bases and J dropped 3; count of bases not matched to a gene: 4. Per germline, CDR1 SEHNR and CDR2 FQNEAQ (reference sequence). The CDR3 loop spans 14 amino acids. The CDR3 DNA reads TGTGCCAGCAGCGACGGACAGGGGGTCTACGAGCAGTACTTC. Amino acid sequence: CASSDGQGVYEQYF.